One sample yielded the 20 T cell receptor beta chains listed below, sequenced in a study of cytomegalovirus exposure and HLA in healthy donors. PCR used 60 Vbeta primers and 13 Jbeta primers. Clones were sequenced by immunoSEQ multiplex PCR, and TCRdb holds only the in-frame ones, with some missing. The table has 150,000 to 200,000 clones, 75% to 90% seen once. What was sequenced was PBMCs. The receptors come from a man younger than 35 in good health and CMV-seropositive.

This clone was counted once. CDR3 sequence: CASSVGDSGSDTQYF. For the CDR3, the DNA is TGTGCCAGCAGCGTGGGGGACAGCGGCTCGGATACGCAGTATTTT. J is TRBJ2-3 and V is TRBV9; 7 bases agree with TRBD1. With V trimmed by 2 bases and J by 6 bases, 9 bases remained unmatched. The CDR3 length is 15 residues. Germline loops: CDR1 SGDLS, CDR2 YYNGEE.

V usage is TRBV28 and J usage is TRBJ2-3; 8 nucleotides align to TRBD1. Unmatched junction bases numbered 3, after V lost 3 bases and J lost 4 bases. Germline V gene lookup returns CDR1 MDHEN and CDR2 SYDVKM. CDR3 length: 14 residues. The CDR3 bases are TGTGCCAGCAGTTTTTCAGGGGGCCCAGATACGCAGTATTTT. Its protein is CASSFSGGPDTQYF.

This clone was seen a handful of times. This chain joins TRBV5-4 and TRBJ2-7; weak D call: TRBD2 (6 bases). There are 15 residues in the CDR3. From germline, CDR1 is SGHNT and CDR2 YYREEE (reference sequence). The V end was cut by 3 bases, the J end by 0 bases, with 13 bases between. The CDR3: CASSSPGGSSYEQYF. DNA for the CDR3: TGTGCCAGCAGCTCTCCCGGAGGGAGCTCCTACGAGCAGTACTTC.

This clone was seen once. The gene calls are TRBV15 and TRBJ2-5, with D possibly being TRBD2 (5 bases). The germline CDR1 and CDR2 sequences are LNHNV and YYDKDF (reference sequence). CDR3 length equals 15 residues. With 0 bases removed from V and 2 bases from J, the gap between germline ends came to 10 bases. The CDR3, as DNA: TGTGCCACCAGCAGAGAAGCTCGGGGACAAGAGACCCAGTACTTC. Amino acids: CATSREARGQETQYF.

The chain uses TRBV7-9 and TRBJ1-5; D might be TRBD1 (5 bases). Germline values: CDR1 SEHNR, CDR2 FQNEAQ (reference sequence). The CDR3 spans 15 residues. Trimming stripped 0 bases from V and 3 bases from J, with 9 bases between. CDR3 sequence: CASSLAAGINQPQHF. For the CDR3, the DNA is TGTGCCAGCAGCTTAGCGGCAGGGATCAATCAGCCCCAGCATTTT.

The rearrangement joins TRBV29-1 to TRBJ1-1, with 7 nucleotides matching TRBD1. J was trimmed by 2 bases and V by 4 bases; bases with no gene match: 7. The CDR3 has 14 amino acids. The germline CDR1 and CDR2 sequences are SQVTM and ANQGSEA. CDR3 sequence: CSVVPGTVNTEAFF. CDR3 DNA sequence: TGCAGCGTTGTACCCGGGACAGTAAACACTGAAGCTTTCTTT.

A remark on this clone: Mismatch with germline at one junction end may stem from a read error. The genes are TRBV9 and TRBJ2-3, with 9 bases fitting TRBD1. Germline-derived CDR1 and CDR2 are SGDLS and YYNGEE. The CDR3 runs to 12 residues. The CDR3, as DNA: TGTGCCAGCAGCGTATTGGGACAGGGTTCAGGGTTT. As protein: CASSVLGQGSGF.

This clone was detected once. The gene calls are TRBV7-9 and TRBJ2-5; 9 bases fit TRBD2. This CDR3 contains 16 residues. The germline V gene has CDR1 SEHNR and CDR2 FQNEAQ (reference sequence). Unmatched junction bases numbered 10, after V lost 5 bases and J lost 3 bases. The CDR3 DNA reads as TGTGCCAGCAGCCGTTCAGCGGGGGGATATAAAGAGACCCAGTACTTC. Translating gives CASSRSAGGYKETQYF.

The chain employs TRBV10-2 and TRBJ2-5; TRBD1 might be the D (5 bases). V lost 8 bases and J 3 bases, leaving 22 bases between the germline ends. Germline lookup yields CDR1 WSHSY and CDR2 SAAADI. The CDR3 runs 16 residues. CDR3 nucleotides: TGCGCCAGCGGCTATGGAAGCCTCGACAGAAAAGAGACCCAGTACTTC. Translated: CASGYGSLDRKETQYF.

This chain links TRBV2 with TRBJ2-1, with 13 bases that match TRBD2. The CDR3 is made up of 15 amino acids. J gave up 7 bases and V 4 bases, and 4 bases lay outside the gene matches. Germline-derived CDR1 and CDR2 are SNHLY and FYNNEI. CDR3 bases: TGTGCCAGCAGTGTACTAGCGGGGGGGCCAAATGAGCAGTTCTTC. Its protein product is CASSVLAGGPNEQFF.

The rearrangement joins TRBV4-1 to TRBJ2-5; TRBD2 agrees at 8 bases. The trim removed 4 bases at V and 5 bases at J, leaving 9 bases unmatched. Germline CDR1 and CDR2: MGHRA and YSYEKL. The CDR3 totals 15 residues. The chain's CDR3 is CASSPSGGGRETQYF. The CDR3 DNA follows: TGCGCCAGCAGCCCTTCGGGCGGGGGGCGGGAGACCCAGTACTTC.

The chain couples TRBV4-3 to TRBJ2-3; the match to TRBD2 covers 7 bases. The CDR3 runs to 14 residues. Germline V gives CDR1 LGHNA, CDR2 YSLEER. With V trimmed by 3 bases and J by 3 bases, 3 bases remained unmatched. As DNA, the CDR3 is TGCGCCAGCAGCCAGGACGGGGGGACAGATACGCAGTATTTT. Translation: CASSQDGGTDTQYF.

The chain employs TRBV5-1 and TRBJ1-1, with a weak D call TRBD1 (5 bases). Trimming cost V 3 bases and J 6 bases, with 12 bases left between them. Germline V gives CDR1 SGHRS, CDR2 YFSETQ. This CDR3 comprises 13 residues. For the CDR3, the DNA is TGCGCCAGCAGCTACAACCAGGGCTCTGAAGCTTTCTTT. Amino acids: CASSYNQGSEAFF.

The rearrangement uses TRBV5-4 and TRBJ1-2; TRBD1 agrees at 7 bases. V dropped 4 bases and J dropped 7; count of bases not matched to a gene: 10. The V gene's germline CDR1 is SGHNT and CDR2 YYREEE (reference sequence). The CDR3 is 14 residues long. The CDR3 DNA is TGTGCCAGCAGCACACCGACAGGGTTGGCTGGCTACACCTTC. Translation: CASSTPTGLAGYTF.

This clone was detected once. The rearrangement links TRBV19 to TRBJ2-3; 7 bases are shared with TRBD1. The V gene's germline CDR1 is LNHDA and CDR2 SQIVND (reference sequence). The CDR3 is 16 residues long. V trimming: 3 bases; J trimming: 1 base; junction bases outside the gene matches: 7. The CDR3 here is CASSIARQGGTDTQYF. The CDR3 nucleotides read TGTGCCAGTAGTATCGCCCGACAGGGCGGCACAGATACGCAGTATTTT.

V and J are TRBV29-1 and TRBJ2-7; 8 nucleotides line up with TRBD2. The V and J ends lost 6 bases and 0 bases, in that order; junction bases with no gene match: 4. The CDR3 length is 13 residues. Per the germline V gene, CDR1 is SQVTM and CDR2 is ANQGSEA. CDR3: CSVIAGSSYEQYF. Written as DNA, the CDR3 is TGCAGCGTCATAGCGGGGAGCTCCTACGAGCAGTACTTC.

V usage is TRBV2 and J usage is TRBJ2-2; weak D call: TRBD1 (5 bases). V lost 6 bases and J lost 1, with 6 bases in between. This CDR3 contains 13 residues. CDR1 is SNHLY, CDR2 FYNNEI, per germline. The CDR3 region has the DNA TGTGCCAGCAGAACAGGGAACACCGGGGAGCTGTTTTTT. Amino acids: CASRTGNTGELFF.

The CDR3 loop reads CAWTPGSTDTQYF. The CDR3 coding sequence is TGTGCCTGGACCCCGGGTAGCACAGATACGCAGTATTTT. V usage is TRBV30 and J usage is TRBJ2-3; D ambiguous. The CDR3 runs 13 residues. V lost 4 bases, J lost 0 bases, and 8 bases lay in between. CDR1 is GTSNPN, CDR2 SVGIG, per germline (reference sequence).

The chain employs TRBV6-6 and TRBJ1-5, with D maybe TRBD1 (5 bases). The CDR3 sequence is 15 residues long. V lost 0 bases to trimming and J lost 4 bases, with 10 bases between them. The germline gives CDR1 MNHNY, CDR2 SVGAGI (reference sequence). CDR3 protein: CASSYSPGPNQPQHF. CDR3 sequence (DNA): TGTGCCAGCAGTTACTCGCCAGGGCCTAATCAGCCCCAGCATTTT.

This clone was detected only a few times. The chain recombines TRBV5-4 with TRBJ1-6; TRBD1 matches at 7 bases. Per germline, CDR1 SGHNT and CDR2 YYREEE (reference sequence). The CDR3 contains 16 residues. The trim removed 1 base at V and 7 bases at J, leaving 8 bases unmatched. Written as DNA, the CDR3 is TGTGCCAGCAGCTTGAGGCCGGGACAGTTAAATTCACCCCTCCACTTT. Translation gives CASSLRPGQLNSPLHF.